The present T cell receptor (beta chain) was sequenced within a study of blood T cell repertoires in COVID-19. Study background: The cDNA or gDNA used as material had been derived from T cells, B-cell-depleted T cells, or PBMCs.

In its sample, this clone was seen once. There are 17 residues in the CDR3. Per germline, CDR1 LNHDA and CDR2 SQIVND (reference sequence). V was pared by 3 bases and J by 4 bases, with 13 bases of the junction left unmatched. Assay: immunoSEQ multiplex PCR; the TCRdb copy retains only in-frame clones and omits some. The table includes 95,000 or so clones, about 84% detected once. This receptor was obtained from a human donor in a cohort sampled during active COVID-19. The chain couples TRBV19 to TRBJ2-7, with TRBD1 matching over 9 bases. The sequenced material came from peripheral blood. For the CDR3, the DNA is TGTGCCAGTAGTATCTCCCCACCCGGGACAGGGTCTTACGAGCAGTACTTC. Amino acid sequence: CASSISPPGTGSYEQYF.